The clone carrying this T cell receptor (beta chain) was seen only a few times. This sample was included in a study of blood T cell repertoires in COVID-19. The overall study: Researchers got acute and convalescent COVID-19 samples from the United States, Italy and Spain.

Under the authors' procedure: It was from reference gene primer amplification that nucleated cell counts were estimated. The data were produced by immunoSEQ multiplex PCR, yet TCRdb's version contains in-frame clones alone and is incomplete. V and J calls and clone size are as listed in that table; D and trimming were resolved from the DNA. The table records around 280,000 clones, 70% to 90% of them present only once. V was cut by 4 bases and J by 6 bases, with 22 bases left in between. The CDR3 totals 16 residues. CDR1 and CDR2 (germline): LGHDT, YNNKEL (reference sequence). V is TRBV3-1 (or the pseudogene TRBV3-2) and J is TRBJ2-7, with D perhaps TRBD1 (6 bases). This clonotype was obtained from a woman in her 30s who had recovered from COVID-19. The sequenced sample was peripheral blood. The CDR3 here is CASSPPPDRRWAEQYF. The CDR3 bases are TGTGCCAGCAGCCCCCCCCCAGACAGGCGGTGGGCCGAGCAGTACTTC.